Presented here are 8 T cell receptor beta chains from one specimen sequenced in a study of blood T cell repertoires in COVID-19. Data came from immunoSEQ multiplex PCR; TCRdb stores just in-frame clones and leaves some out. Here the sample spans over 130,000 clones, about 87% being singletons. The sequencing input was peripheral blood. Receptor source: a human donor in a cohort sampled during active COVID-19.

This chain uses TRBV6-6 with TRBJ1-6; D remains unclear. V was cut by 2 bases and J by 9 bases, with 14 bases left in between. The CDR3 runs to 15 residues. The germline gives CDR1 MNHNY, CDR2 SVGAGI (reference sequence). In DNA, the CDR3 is TGTGCCAGCAGTTACAAGACTCCGGGTAGTTCACCCCTCCACTTT. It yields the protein CASSYKTPGSSPLHF.

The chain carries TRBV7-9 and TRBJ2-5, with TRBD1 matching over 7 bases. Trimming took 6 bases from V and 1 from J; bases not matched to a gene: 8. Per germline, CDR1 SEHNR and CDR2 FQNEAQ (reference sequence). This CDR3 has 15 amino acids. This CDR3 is CASSTTGTVQETQYF. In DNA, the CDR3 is TGTGCCAGCAGTACAACCGGGACAGTCCAAGAGACCCAGTACTTC.

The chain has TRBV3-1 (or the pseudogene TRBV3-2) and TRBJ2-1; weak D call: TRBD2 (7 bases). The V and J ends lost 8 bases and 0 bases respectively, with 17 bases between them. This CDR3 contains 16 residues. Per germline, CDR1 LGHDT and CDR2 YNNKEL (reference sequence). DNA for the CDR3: TGTGCCAGCCGCAAGGGGGAGGGGAGCTCCTACAATGAGCAGTTCTTC. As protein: CASRKGEGSSYNEQFF.

CDR3 DNA: TGTGCCCATACAGGGGACCCCTATAATTCACCCCTCCACTTT. The encoded protein is CAHTGDPYNSPLHF. The chain combines TRBV10-3 with TRBJ1-6; the match to TRBD1 covers 7 bases. The V gene's germline CDR1 is ENHRY and CDR2 SYGVKD. V dropped 11 bases and J dropped 2; count of bases not matched to a gene: 6. The length of the CDR3 is 14 residues.

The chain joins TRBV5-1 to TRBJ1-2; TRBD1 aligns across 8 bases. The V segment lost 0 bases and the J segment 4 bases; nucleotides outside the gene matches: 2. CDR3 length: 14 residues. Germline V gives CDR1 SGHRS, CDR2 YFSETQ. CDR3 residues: CASSLGQGTYGYTF. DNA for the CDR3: TGCGCCAGCAGCTTGGGACAGGGGACCTATGGCTACACCTTC.

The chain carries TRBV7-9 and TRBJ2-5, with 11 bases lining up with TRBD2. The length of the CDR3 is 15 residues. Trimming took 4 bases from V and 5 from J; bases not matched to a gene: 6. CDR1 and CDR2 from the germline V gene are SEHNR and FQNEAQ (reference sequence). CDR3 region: CASSSIAGGLETQYF. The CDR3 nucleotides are TGTGCCAGCAGCTCAATAGCGGGGGGGCTCGAGACCCAGTACTTC.

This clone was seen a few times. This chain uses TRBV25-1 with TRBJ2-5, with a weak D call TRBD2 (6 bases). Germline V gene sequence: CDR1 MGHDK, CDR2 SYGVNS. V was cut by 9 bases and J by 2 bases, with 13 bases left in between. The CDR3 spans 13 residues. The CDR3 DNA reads TGTGCCAGTTTCGGGGGTTGGCAAGAGACCCAGTACTTC. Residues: CASFGGWQETQYF. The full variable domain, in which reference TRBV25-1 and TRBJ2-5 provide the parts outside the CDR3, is EADIYQTPRYLVIGTGKKITLECSQTMGHDKMYWYQQDPGMELHLIHYSYGVNSTEKGDLSSESTVSRIRTEHFPLTLESARPSHTSQYLCASFGGWQETQYFGPGTRLLVL.

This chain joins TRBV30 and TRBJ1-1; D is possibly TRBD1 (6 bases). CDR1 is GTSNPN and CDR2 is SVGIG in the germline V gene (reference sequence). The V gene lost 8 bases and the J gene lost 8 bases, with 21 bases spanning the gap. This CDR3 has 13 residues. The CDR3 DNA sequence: TGTGCCAAGAAAGGTCCAGACAGGCGGGAAGCTTTCTTT. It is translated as CAKKGPDRREAFF.